This TCR beta chain was sequenced for a study of shared clonotypes between healthy human individuals. Using immunoSEQ multiplex PCR, the repertoire was profiled, and TCRdb retains in-frame clones only, with some absent. The sample shows 550,000 to 750,000 clones, around 92% of them seen only once. Naive CD8 isolation took CD45RO-negative cells positively selected for CCR7 and excluded terminally differentiated effector memory CD45RA+ cells. CDR1 and CDR2 (germline): MDHEN, SYDVKM. V lost 9 bases, J lost 4 bases, and 15 bases lay in between. The CDR3 is 14 residues long. Sequenced material: naive CD8+ T cells sorted from blood. The chain has TRBV28 and TRBJ2-2; D may be TRBD1 or TRBD2 (5 bases each). The receptor was derived from a man younger than 45 in good health. The CDR3 is CASQPGTSTGELFF. CDR3 bases: TGTGCCAGTCAACCCGGGACCAGCACCGGGGAGCTGTTTTTT.